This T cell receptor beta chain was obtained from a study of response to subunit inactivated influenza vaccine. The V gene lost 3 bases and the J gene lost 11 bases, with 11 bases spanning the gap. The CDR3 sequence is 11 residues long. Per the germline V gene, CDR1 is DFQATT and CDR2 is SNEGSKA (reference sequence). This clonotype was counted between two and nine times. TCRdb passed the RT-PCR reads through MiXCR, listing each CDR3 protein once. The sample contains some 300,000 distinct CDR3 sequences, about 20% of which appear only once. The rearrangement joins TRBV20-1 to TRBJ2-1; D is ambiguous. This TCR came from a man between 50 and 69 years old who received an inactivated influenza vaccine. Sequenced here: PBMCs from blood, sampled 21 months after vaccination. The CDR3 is CSARFLGQQFF. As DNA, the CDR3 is TGCAGTGCTAGGTTTCTCGGTCAGCAGTTCTTC.